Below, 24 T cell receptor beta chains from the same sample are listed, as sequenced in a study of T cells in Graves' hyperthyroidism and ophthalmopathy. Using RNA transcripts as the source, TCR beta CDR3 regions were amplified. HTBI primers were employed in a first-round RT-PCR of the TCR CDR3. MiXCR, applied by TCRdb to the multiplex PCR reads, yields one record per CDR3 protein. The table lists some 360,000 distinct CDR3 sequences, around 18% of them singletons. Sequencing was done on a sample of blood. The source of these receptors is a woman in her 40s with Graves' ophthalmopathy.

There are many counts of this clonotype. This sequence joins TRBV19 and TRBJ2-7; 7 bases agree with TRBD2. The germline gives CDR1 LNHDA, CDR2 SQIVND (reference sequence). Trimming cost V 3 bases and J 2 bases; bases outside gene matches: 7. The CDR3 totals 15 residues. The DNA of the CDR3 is TGTGCCAGTAGTATGGGGAGGGCTGCCACCTACGAGCAGTACTTC. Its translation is CASSMGRAATYEQYF.

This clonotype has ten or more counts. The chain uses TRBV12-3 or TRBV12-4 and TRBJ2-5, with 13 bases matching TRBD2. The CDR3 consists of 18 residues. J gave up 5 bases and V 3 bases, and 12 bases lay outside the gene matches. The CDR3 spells CASSLGLAGMIRGETQYF. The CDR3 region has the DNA TGTGCCAGCAGTTTGGGACTAGCGGGAATGATTCGGGGGGAGACCCAGTACTTC.

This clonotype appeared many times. CDR3: CASSLVFLGEAFF. CDR3 coding DNA: TGTGCCAGCAGCTTAGTGTTTCTGGGTGAAGCTTTCTTT. The chain couples TRBV7-2 to TRBJ1-1; no reliable D call. V dropped 1 base and J dropped 7 bases, with 10 bases sitting between them. The CDR3 length is 13 residues. Per the germline V gene, CDR1 is SGHTA and CDR2 is FQGNSA.

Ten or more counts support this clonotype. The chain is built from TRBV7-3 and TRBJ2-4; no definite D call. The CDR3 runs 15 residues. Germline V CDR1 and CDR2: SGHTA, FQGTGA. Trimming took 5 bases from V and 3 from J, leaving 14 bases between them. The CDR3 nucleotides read TGTGCCAGCAGCCCAGGCCTATCTAACAAAAACATTCAGTACTTC. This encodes CASSPGLSNKNIQYF.

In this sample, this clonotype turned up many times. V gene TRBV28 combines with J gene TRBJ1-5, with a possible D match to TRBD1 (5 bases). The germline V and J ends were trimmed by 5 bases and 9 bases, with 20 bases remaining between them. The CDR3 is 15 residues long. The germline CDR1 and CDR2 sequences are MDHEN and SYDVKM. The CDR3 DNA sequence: TGTGCCAGCAGTCTTAGGGAACAGGTTATCAGGCCCCAGCATTTT. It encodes CASSLREQVIRPQHF.

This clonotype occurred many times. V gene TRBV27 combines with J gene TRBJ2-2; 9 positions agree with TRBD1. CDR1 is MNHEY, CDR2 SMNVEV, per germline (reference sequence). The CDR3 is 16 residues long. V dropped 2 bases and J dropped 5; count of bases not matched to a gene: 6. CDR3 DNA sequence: TGTGCCAGCAGTTTAACAGGGGGCGCGAGAACCGGGGAGCTGTTTTTT. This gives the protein CASSLTGGARTGELFF.

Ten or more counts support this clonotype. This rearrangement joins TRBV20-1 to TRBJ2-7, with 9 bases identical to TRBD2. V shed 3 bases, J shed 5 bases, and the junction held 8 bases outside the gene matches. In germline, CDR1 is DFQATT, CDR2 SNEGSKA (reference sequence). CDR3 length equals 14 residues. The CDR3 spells CSASGAGGFNEQYF. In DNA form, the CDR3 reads TGCAGTGCTAGTGGGGCGGGAGGGTTCAACGAGCAGTACTTC.

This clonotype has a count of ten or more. CDR3 bases: TGTGCCAGCAGTCCTATGACAGGGGGCAGAAACACCATATATTTT. Translated: CASSPMTGGRNTIYF. The chain couples TRBV6-1 to TRBJ1-3; TRBD1 aligns across 10 bases. V shed 5 bases, J shed 5 bases, and the junction held 6 bases outside the gene matches. Germline values: CDR1 MNHNS, CDR2 SASEGT. The CDR3 consists of 15 residues.

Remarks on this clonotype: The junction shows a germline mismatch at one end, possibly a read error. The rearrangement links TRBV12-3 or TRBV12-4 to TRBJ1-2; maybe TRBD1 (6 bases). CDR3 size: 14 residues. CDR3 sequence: CASSLKRGLGGYAF. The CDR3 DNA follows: TGTGCCAGCAGTTTAAAGCGGGGTTTGGGGGGCTACGCCTTC.

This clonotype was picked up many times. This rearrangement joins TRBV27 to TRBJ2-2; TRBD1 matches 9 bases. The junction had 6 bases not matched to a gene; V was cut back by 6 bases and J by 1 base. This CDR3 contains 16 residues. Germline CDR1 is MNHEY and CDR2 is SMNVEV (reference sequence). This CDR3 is CASRNRGRRNTGELFF. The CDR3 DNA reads TGTGCCAGCAGAAACAGGGGGCGTAGGAACACCGGGGAGCTGTTTTTT.

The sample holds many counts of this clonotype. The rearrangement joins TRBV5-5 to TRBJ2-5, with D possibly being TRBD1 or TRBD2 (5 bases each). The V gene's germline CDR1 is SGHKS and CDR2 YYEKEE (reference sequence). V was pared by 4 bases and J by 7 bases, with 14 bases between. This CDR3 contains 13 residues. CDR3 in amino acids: CASSDGPGRTQYF. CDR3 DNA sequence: TGTGCCAGCAGCGATGGACCGGGGCGGACCCAGTACTTC.

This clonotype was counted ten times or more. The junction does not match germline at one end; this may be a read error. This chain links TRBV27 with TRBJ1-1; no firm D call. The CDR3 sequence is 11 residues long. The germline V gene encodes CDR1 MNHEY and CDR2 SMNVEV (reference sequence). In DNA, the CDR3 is TGTGCCACCGCGGGGTACACTGAAGCTTCCTTT. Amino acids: CATAGYTEASF.

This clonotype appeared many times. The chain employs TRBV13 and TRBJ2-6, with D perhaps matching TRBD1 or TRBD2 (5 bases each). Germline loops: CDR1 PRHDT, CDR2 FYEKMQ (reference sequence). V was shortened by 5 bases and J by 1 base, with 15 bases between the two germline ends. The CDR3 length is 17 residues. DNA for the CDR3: TGTGCCAGCAGCCGAGGGGCGAAGGGATCTGGGGCCAACGTCCTGACTTTC. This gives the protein CASSRGAKGSGANVLTF.

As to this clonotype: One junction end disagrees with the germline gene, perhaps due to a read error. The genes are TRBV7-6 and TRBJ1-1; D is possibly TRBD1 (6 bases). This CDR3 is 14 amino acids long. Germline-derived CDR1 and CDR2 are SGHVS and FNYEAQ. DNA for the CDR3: TGTGCCAGCAGCTTGACAGGAGATAACACTGAGGCTTTCTTT. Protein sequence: CASSLTGDNTEAFF.

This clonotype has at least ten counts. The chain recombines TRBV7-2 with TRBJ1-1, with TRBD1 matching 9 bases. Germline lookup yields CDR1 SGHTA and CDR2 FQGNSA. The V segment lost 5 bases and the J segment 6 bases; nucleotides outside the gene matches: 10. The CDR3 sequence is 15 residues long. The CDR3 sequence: CASSAAGTGRPEAFF. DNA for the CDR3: TGTGCCAGCAGCGCAGCCGGGACAGGGAGGCCTGAAGCTTTCTTT. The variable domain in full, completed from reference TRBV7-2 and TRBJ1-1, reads GAGVSQSPSNKVTEKGKDVELRCDPISGHTALYWYRQSLGQGLEFLIYFQGNSAPDKSGLPSDRFSAERTGGSVSTLTIQRTQQEDSAVYLCASSAAGTGRPEAFFGQGTRLTVV.

The chain's CDR3 is CASRGGGETEAFF. The CDR3 DNA is TGTGCCAGCAGAGGAGGGGGAGAGACTGAAGCTTTCTTT. This chain links TRBV2 with TRBJ1-1; tentative D call: TRBD1 (6 bases). V lost 6 bases to trimming and J lost 5 bases, with 13 bases between them. Looked up from germline, CDR1 is SNHLY and CDR2 is FYNNEI. CDR3 length: 13 amino acids.

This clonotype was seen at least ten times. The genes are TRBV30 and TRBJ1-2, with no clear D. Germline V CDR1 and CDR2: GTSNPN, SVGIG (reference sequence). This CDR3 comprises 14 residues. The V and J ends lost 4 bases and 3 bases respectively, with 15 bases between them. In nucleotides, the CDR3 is TGTGCCTGGACGGCACAGTCGGGCTACTATGGCTACACCTTC. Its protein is CAWTAQSGYYGYTF.

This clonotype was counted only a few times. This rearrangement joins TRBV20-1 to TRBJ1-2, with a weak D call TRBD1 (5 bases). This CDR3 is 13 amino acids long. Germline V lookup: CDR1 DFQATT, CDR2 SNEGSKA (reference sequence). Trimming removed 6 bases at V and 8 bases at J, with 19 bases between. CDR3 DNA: TGCAGTGCCTCCACCAGGGTTCTCAAGGGCTACACCTTC. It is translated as CSASTRVLKGYTF.

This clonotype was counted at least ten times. The CDR3 sequence: CASSLVSGTGELFF. The CDR3 DNA reads TGTGCCAGCAGCTTAGTTAGCGGTACCGGGGAGCTGTTTTTT. This chain joins TRBV7-9 and TRBJ2-2; weak D call: TRBD2 (6 bases). The CDR3 is 14 amino acids. V gave up 1 base and J gave up 5 bases, with 8 bases separating them. CDR1 SEHNR and CDR2 FQNEAQ come from the germline V gene (reference sequence).

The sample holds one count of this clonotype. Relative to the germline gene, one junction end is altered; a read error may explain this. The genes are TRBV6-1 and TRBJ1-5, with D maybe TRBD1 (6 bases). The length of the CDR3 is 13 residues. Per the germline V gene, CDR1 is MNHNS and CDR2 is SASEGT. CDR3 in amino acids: CASSGEVGQPQPF. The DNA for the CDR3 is TGTGCCAGCAGTGGAGAAGTTGGACAGCCCCAGCCTTTT.

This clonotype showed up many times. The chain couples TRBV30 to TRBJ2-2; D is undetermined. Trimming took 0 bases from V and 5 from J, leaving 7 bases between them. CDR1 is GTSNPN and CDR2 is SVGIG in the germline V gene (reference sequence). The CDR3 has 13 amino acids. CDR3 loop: CAWSVLVTGELFF. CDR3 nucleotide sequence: TGTGCCTGGAGTGTCCTGGTTACCGGGGAGCTGTTTTTT.

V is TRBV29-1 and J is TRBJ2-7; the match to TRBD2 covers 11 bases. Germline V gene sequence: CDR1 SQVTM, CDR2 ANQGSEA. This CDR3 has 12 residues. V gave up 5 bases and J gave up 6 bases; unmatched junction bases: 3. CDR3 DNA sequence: TGCAGCGTTAGACTAGCGGGGCTCGAGCAGTACTTC. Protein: CSVRLAGLEQYF.

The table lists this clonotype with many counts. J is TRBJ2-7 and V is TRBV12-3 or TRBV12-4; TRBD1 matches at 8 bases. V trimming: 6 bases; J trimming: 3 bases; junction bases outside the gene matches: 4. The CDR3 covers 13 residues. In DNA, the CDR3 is TGTGCCAGCAGACGGACAGGGATCTACGAGCAGTACTTC. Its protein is CASRRTGIYEQYF.

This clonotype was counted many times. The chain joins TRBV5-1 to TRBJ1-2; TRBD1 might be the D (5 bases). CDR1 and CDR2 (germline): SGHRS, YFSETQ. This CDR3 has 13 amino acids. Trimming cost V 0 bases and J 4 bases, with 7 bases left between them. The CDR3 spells CASSLGDPYGYTF. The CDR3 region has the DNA TGCGCCAGCAGCTTGGGGGACCCCTATGGCTACACCTTC. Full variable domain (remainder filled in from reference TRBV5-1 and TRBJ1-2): KAGVTQTPRYLIKTRGQQVTLSCSPISGHRSVSWYQQTPGQGLQFLFEYFSETQRNKGNFPGRFSGRQFSNSRSEMNVSTLELGDSALYLCASSLGDPYGYTFGSGTRLTVV.